The 2 T cell receptor beta chains below were found in one sample sequenced in a study of blood T cell repertoires in COVID-19. The table came from immunoSEQ multiplex PCR; TCRdb's copy has only in-frame clones and leaves some out. The table includes just under 150,000 clones, about 87% detected once. Sequenced material: peripheral blood. These TCRs come from a woman aged 50 to 60 with active or convalescent COVID-19.

CDR3: CASSTLDRGSLKTGELFF. The CDR3 region has the DNA TGTGCCAGCAGTACCTTAGACAGGGGCAGTTTGAAAACCGGGGAGCTGTTTTTT. The chain is built from TRBV2 and TRBJ2-2, with 8 nucleotides matching TRBD1. Looked up from germline, CDR1 is SNHLY and CDR2 is FYNNEI. With V trimmed by 5 bases and J by 5 bases, 16 bases remained unmatched. CDR3 length equals 18 residues.

The sample holds one count of this clone. The rearrangement uses TRBV19 and TRBJ2-2, with D tentatively TRBD1 (6 bases). CDR1 and CDR2 from the germline V gene are LNHDA and SQIVND (reference sequence). V lost 7 bases and J lost 1, with 10 bases in between. This CDR3 has 14 amino acids. The CDR3, as DNA: TGTGCCAGTATAAAGGGACAGAACACCGGGGAGCTGTTTTTT. It codes for CASIKGQNTGELFF.